This T cell receptor (beta chain) was recovered during a study of T cell responses to AZD1222 COVID-19 vaccine listed by TCRdb under 2021. For context, the study as a whole: TCR sequencing was performed for 233 trial participants, of whom 200 to 210 were given two doses of AZD1222 and around 25 were given two doses of MenACWY control vaccine. Trial participants were enrolled by age into 18-55, 56-69 and 70-plus year subgroups, with 148, 28 and 57 TCR-sequenced participants respectively.

Including cysteine and phenylalanine, the CDR3 has 12 amino acids. The sequence is cut down to CDR3 DNA, 36 bases in frame from base 1. Trimming at the junction amounts to 6 bases on V and 8 bases on J, and the germline ends lie 16 bases apart. CDR1 and CDR2, looked up from the germline V gene, are SQVTM and ANQGSEA. Points the paper makes about the study in general: Participants were mostly white British and included more females than males, and it was suggested by the authors that clonal diversity may have been underestimated. Because no samples from the day 14 peak response were available, repertoires could be characterized only after the peak T cell response. CD4 TCRs associated with the vaccine covered the entire spike protein, and the dominant responses were in regions 160-218 and 743-854. Reportedly, almost half of the unique spike-specific TCRs recognized epitopes lying outside the regions that are mutated in the B.1.351 and B.1.1.7 variants. A significant rise in spike-specific TCR breadth and depth was observed after two AZD1222 doses relative to day 0 and relative to MenACWY recipients. Conclusions about previously exposed vaccinees are limited because only five to seven AZD1222 recipients were SARS-CoV-2 seropositive at baseline. The 56-69-year group was small, and its depth increase did not reach significance, likely because of low power.

On this clone itself: Its specific antigen is unknown. The record has no base qualities; no much larger clone is one base away.

What the time point label conveys for this sample: about 28 days (+/-7) after the second vaccine dose. AZD1222 recipients with second doses at about 4 weeks or about 12 weeks were pooled, because spike-specific TCR depth and breadth did not differ between schedules. The vaccinee samples were drawn from two UK trials, COV001 and COV002, one of which was a single-blind randomized controlled phase 2/3 trial testing AZD1222 (ChAdOx1 nCoV-19) in healthy adults. For TCRbeta chain sequencing, PBMC samples were collected from trial participants at day 0 and at day 28 after the second dose. The CDR3 regions of human TCRbeta chains were analyzed by immunosequencing. As for how the authors treated the data: Repertoire TCRs were checked for matches against a reference library of SARS-CoV-2-specific TCRs that had been generated using the MIRA antigen-specificity platform. Breadth meant the fraction of unique TCRs that were SARS-CoV-2-associated, whereas depth meant the fraction of total T cells that were SARS-CoV-2-associated. Using the MIRA data, each spike-specific TCR was assigned both to the spike region to which the TCR was reactive and to a CD4 or CD8 class. Log10-transformed breadth and depth values were compared by one-way ANOVA with Sidak's multiple comparisons tests. The immuneACCESS repertoire file appears here via TCRdb, limited to in-frame rearrangements. These files lack a portion of the clones; in checked studies, under half of the deficit traces to unresolved V genes, and the cause of the others is not known. V, J and clone size are those of that table, while D and trimming were read from the DNA. Across this sample there are more than 95,000 clones, with more than 80% seen only once. The ten most abundant clones make up approximately 4.7% of the sample.

The source is an adult who received the AZD1222 COVID-19 vaccine. Sequencing used peripheral blood, obtained 28 days after the second AZD1222 dose. The chain joins TRBV29-1 to TRBJ1-2, and possibly TRBD1, on 6 matching bases. The base sequence is TGCAGCGTCCGGTGGGACACAGGGGGCTACACCTTC. Protein translation: CSVRWDTGGYTF.